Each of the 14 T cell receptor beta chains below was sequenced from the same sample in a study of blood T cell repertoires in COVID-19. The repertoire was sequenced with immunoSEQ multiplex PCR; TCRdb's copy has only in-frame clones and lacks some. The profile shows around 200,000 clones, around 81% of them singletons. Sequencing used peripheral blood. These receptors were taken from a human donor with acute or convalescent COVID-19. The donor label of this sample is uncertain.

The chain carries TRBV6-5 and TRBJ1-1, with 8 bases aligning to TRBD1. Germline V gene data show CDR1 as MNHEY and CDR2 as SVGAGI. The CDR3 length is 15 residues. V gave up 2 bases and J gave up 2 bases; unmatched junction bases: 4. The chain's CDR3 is CASSYRQGANTEAFF. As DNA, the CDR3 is TGTGCCAGCAGTTACAGGCAGGGGGCAAACACTGAAGCTTTCTTT.

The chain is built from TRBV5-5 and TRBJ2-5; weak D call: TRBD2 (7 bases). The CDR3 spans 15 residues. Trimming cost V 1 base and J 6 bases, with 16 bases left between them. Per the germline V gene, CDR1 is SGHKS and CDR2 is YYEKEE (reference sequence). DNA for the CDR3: TGTGCCAGCAGCTTGTCCGGGGGGCGCACGAAGACCCAGTACTTC. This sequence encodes CASSLSGGRTKTQYF. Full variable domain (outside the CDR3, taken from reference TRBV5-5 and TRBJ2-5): DAGVTQSPTHLIKTRGQQVTLRCSPISGHKSVSWYQQVLGQGPQFIFQYYEKEERGRGNFPDRFSARQFPNYSSELNVNALLLGDSALYLCASSLSGGRTKTQYFGPGTRLLVL.

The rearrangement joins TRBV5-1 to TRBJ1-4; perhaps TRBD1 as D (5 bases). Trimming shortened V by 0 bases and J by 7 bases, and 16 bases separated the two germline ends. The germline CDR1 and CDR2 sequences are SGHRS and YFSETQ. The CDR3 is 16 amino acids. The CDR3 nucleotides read TGCGCCAGCAGCTTGGGGGCAGGGTGGGATGGTGAAAAACTGTTTTTT. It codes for CASSLGAGWDGEKLFF. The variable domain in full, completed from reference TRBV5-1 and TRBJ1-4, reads KAGVTQTPRYLIKTRGQQVTLSCSPISGHRSVSWYQQTPGQGLQFLFEYFSETQRNKGNFPGRFSGRQFSNSRSEMNVSTLELGDSALYLCASSLGAGWDGEKLFFGSGTQLSVL.

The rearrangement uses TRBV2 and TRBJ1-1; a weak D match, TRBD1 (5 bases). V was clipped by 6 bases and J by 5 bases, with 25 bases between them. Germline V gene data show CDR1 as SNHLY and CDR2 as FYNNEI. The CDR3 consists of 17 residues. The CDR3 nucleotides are TGTGCCAGCAGAGAGGGAGGTCTGAGAGGGGTGCGGACTGAAGCTTTCTTT. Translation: CASREGGLRGVRTEAFF.

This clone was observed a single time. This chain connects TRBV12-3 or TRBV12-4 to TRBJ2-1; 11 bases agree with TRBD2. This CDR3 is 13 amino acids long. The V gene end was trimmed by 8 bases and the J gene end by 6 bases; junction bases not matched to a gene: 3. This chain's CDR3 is CASGTSGVNEQFF. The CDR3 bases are TGTGCCAGCGGGACTAGCGGCGTCAATGAGCAGTTCTTC.

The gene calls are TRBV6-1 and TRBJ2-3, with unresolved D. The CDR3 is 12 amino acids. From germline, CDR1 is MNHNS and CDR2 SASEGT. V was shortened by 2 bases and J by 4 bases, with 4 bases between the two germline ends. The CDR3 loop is CASSENSDTQYF. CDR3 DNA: TGTGCCAGCAGTGAAAACTCAGATACGCAGTATTTT.

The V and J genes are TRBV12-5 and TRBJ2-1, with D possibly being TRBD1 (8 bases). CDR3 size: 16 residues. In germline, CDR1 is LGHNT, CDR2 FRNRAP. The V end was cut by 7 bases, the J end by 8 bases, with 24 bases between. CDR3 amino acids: CASALRDRGRGDEQFF. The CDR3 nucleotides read TGTGCTAGTGCCCTGAGAGACAGGGGTCGGGGGGATGAGCAGTTCTTC.

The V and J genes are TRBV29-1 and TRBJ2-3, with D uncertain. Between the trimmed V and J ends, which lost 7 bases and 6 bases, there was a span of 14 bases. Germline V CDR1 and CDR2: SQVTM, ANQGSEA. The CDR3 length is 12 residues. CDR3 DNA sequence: TGCAGCGGCCTGGGCATATCGGATACGCAGTATTTT. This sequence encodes CSGLGISDTQYF.

This CDR3 is CASSFLRSTDTQYF. The CDR3 nucleotides read TGTGCCAGCAGCTTCTTACGGAGCACAGATACGCAGTATTTT. The chain has TRBV5-4 and TRBJ2-3; D not certain. Germline values: CDR1 SGHNT, CDR2 YYREEE (reference sequence). The V end was cut by 2 bases, the J end by 0 bases, with 7 bases between. CDR3 length equals 14 residues.

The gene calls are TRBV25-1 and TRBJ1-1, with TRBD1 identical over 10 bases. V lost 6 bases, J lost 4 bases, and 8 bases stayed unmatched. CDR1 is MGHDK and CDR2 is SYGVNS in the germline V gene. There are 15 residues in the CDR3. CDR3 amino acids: CASRTPGTGATEAFF. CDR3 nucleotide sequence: TGTGCCAGCAGAACCCCCGGGACAGGGGCCACTGAAGCTTTCTTT.

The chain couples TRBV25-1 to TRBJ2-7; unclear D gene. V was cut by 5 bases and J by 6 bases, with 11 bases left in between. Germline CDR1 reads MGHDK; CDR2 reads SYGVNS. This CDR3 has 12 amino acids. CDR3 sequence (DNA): TGTGCCAGCAGTTTTGGGCAACTCGAGCAGTACTTC. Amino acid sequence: CASSFGQLEQYF.

The CDR3 is CASSRGPGTDNTEAFF. Written as DNA, the CDR3 is TGTGCCAGCAGCCGAGGTCCCGGGACAGACAACACTGAAGCTTTCTTT. The chain combines TRBV4-2 with TRBJ1-1; TRBD1 aligns across 7 bases. J gave up 2 bases and V 4 bases, and 10 bases lay outside the gene matches. The CDR3 covers 16 residues. Germline CDR1 and CDR2: LGHNA and YNFKEQ.

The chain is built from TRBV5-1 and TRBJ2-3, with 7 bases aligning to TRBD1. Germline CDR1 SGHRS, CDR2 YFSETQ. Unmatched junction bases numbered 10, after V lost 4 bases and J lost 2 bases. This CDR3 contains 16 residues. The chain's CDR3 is CASSRETGRSTDTQYF. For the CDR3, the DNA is TGCGCCAGCAGCAGAGAGACAGGGCGGTCCACAGATACGCAGTATTTT.

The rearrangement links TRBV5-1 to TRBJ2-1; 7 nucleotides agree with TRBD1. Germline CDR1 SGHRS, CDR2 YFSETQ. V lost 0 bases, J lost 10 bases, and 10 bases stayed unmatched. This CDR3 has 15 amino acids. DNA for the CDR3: TGCGCCAGCAGCTTGGACGGGACAGTATACTTCGAGCAGTTCTTC. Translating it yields CASSLDGTVYFEQFF.